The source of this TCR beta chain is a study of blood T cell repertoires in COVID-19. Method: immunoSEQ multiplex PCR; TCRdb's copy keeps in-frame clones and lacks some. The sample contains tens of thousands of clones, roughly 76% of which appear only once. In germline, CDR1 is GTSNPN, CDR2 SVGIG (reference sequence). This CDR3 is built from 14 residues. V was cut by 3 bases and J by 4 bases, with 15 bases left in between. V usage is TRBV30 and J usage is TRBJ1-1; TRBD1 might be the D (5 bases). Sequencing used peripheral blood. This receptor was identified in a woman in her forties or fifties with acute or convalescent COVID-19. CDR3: CAWRRAPTVTEAFF. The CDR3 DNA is TGTGCCTGGAGGAGAGCCCCGACAGTCACTGAAGCTTTCTTT.